Following are 25 T cell receptor beta chains from one sample sequenced in a study of identifying expanded T cells in peripheral blood. Assay used: immunoSEQ multiplex PCR; TCRdb lists only in-frame clones, some missing. The sample carries under 130,000 clones, about 89% recorded once. Sequenced material: blood. The receptor source for this set is a person between 18 and 70 years old in good health.

This clone came up a few times. This rearrangement joins TRBV7-2 to TRBJ1-1, with unresolved D. Germline CDR1 is SGHTA and CDR2 is FQGNSA. The CDR3 sequence is 12 residues long. V lost 3 bases and J lost 5, with 7 bases in between. CDR3 in DNA: TGTGCCAGCAGCTTTATGTGGACTGAAGCTTTCTTT. This sequence encodes CASSFMWTEAFF.

J is TRBJ2-2 and V is TRBV11-2; the D gene is possibly TRBD2 (6 bases). Germline V gene data show CDR1 as SGHAT and CDR2 as FQNNGV. The CDR3 has 15 residues. V was shortened by 3 bases and J by 4 bases, with 12 bases between the two germline ends. Here the CDR3 reads CASSFSQGGTGELFF. The CDR3 DNA is TGTGCCAGCAGCTTCTCGCAGGGAGGCACCGGGGAGCTGTTTTTT.

V is TRBV9 and J is TRBJ1-4, with TRBD1 matching 7 bases. The CDR3 is 15 amino acids. Germline V gene data show CDR1 as SGDLS and CDR2 as YYNGEE. After removal of 3 bases from V and 7 bases from J, the junction contained 9 bases not matched to a gene. The chain's CDR3 is CASSASRGSFEKLFF. The CDR3 DNA reads TGTGCCAGCAGCGCCAGCAGGGGGTCGTTTGAAAAACTGTTTTTT.

The V and J genes are TRBV6-1 and TRBJ2-1; D uncertain. The germline gives CDR1 MNHNS, CDR2 SASEGT. The CDR3 is 11 amino acids. V was clipped by 2 bases and J by 10 bases, with 6 bases between them. The CDR3 here is CASSELSEQFF. In DNA, the CDR3 is TGTGCCAGCAGTGAACTGTCGGAGCAGTTCTTC.

V and J are TRBV18 and TRBJ2-7, with 7 bases that match TRBD1. The CDR3 has 13 residues. V shed 6 bases and J 5 bases; nucleotides not matched to a gene: 7. From germline, CDR1 is KGHSH and CDR2 LQKENI. Written as DNA, the CDR3 is TGTGCCAGCTCCTACCCTGGACAGGACGAGCAGTACTTC. As protein: CASSYPGQDEQYF.

The V call is TRBV28, the J call TRBJ1-1, with unresolved D. The CDR3 consists of 12 residues. CDR1 is MDHEN and CDR2 is SYDVKM in the germline V gene. The CDR3 bases are TGTGCGGCCGCTGTAATGAACACTGAAGCTTTCTTT. Translation: CAAAVMNTEAFF.

CDR3: CASSPSGGYNEQFF. CDR3 coding DNA: TGTGCCAGCAGCCCAAGCGGGGGATACAATGAGCAGTTCTTC. The chain links TRBV7-2 to TRBJ2-1, with 8 bases identical to TRBD2. The CDR3 extends over 14 amino acids. After removal of 5 bases from V and 4 bases from J, the junction contained 4 bases not matched to a gene. Germline CDR1 SGHTA, CDR2 FQGNSA.

The chain carries TRBV21-1 and TRBJ2-1; the table's D call, TRBD1, has no DNA check behind it. TRBV21-1 is a pseudogene. The CDR3 extends over 17 amino acids. This CDR3 reads CASSLQFNPRRGDGQFF. As DNA, the CDR3 is TGTGCCAGCAGCCTTCAATTCAATCCACGCAGGGGAGACGGGCAGTTCTTC.

This clone was observed a single time. V and J are TRBV7-2 and TRBJ2-1, with D perhaps TRBD1 (5 bases). The V end was cut by 5 bases, the J end by 7 bases, with 15 bases between. CDR3 length: 14 residues. Germline V CDR1 and CDR2: SGHTA, FQGNSA. CDR3 in amino acids: CASSPIWGRNEQFF. The CDR3 nucleotides read TGTGCCAGCAGCCCCATTTGGGGCCGGAATGAGCAGTTCTTC.

The chain has TRBV18 and TRBJ2-3, with 7 bases that match TRBD1. CDR1 is KGHSH and CDR2 is LQKENI in the germline V gene. V lost 2 bases, J lost 2 bases, and 7 bases stayed unmatched. The CDR3 sequence is 16 residues long. Here the CDR3 reads CASSPGTAEVTDTQYF. DNA of the CDR3: TGTGCCAGCTCACCAGGGACAGCTGAAGTCACAGATACGCAGTATTTT. Using reference TRBV18 and TRBJ2-3 for the parts outside the CDR3, the full variable domain is NAGVMQNPRHLVRRRGQEARLRCSPMKGHSHVYWYRQLPEEGLKFMVYLQKENIIDESGMPKERFSAEFPKEGPSILRIQQVVRGDSAAYFCASSPGTAEVTDTQYFGPGTRLTVL.

V usage is TRBV5-4 and J usage is TRBJ1-1; TRBD1 matches at 8 bases. J was trimmed by 4 bases and V by 4 bases; bases with no gene match: 6. The CDR3 totals 14 residues. CDR1 is SGHNT and CDR2 is YYREEE in the germline V gene (reference sequence). The DNA for the CDR3 is TGTGCCAGCAGCACACAGGGGGTGAGCACTGAAGCTTTCTTT. Its protein is CASSTQGVSTEAFF.

The CDR3 DNA is TGTGCCAGCAGCGATCTAGTAAGCCGGGCAGATACGCAGTATTTT. Its protein is CASSDLVSRADTQYF. V and J are TRBV7-2 and TRBJ2-3; no reliable D call. Germline values: CDR1 SGHTA, CDR2 FQGNSA. This CDR3 region has 15 residues. The V and J ends lost 5 bases and 4 bases respectively, with 16 bases between them. The full variable domain, rest sourced from reference TRBV7-2 and TRBJ2-3, is GAGVSQSPSNKVTEKGKDVELRCDPISGHTALYWYRQSLGQGLEFLIYFQGNSAPDKSGLPSDRFSAERTGGSVSTLTIQRTQQEDSAVYLCASSDLVSRADTQYFGPGTRLTVL.

This chain joins TRBV13 and TRBJ2-2; the D is unclear. The CDR3 runs 12 residues. Germline V gene sequence: CDR1 PRHDT, CDR2 FYEKMQ (reference sequence). Trimming cost V 2 bases and J 8 bases, with 6 bases left between them. The CDR3, as DNA: TGTGCCAGCAGCTTAACCACAGGGGAGCTGTTTTTT. It encodes CASSLTTGELFF.

Concerning this clone itself: Other DNA sequences within the sample encode an identical CDR3. The gene calls are TRBV14 and TRBJ1-2; tentative D call: TRBD1 (5 bases). This CDR3 region has 15 residues. V was trimmed by 4 bases and J by 0 bases, leaving 12 bases between them. CDR1 SGHDN and CDR2 FVKESK come from the germline V gene. In DNA, the CDR3 is TGTGCCAGCAGCCCTCCGGGACTGACTAACTATGGCTACACCTTC. The encoded protein is CASSPPGLTNYGYTF.

J is TRBJ2-7 and V is TRBV19, with 8 bases aligning to TRBD1. The CDR3 has 16 amino acids. Germline CDR1 LNHDA, CDR2 SQIVND (reference sequence). Germline trimming cut 6 bases from V and 4 bases from J; bases unmatched to any gene: 14. The CDR3 bases are TGTGCCAGTAGCCCCAGGGGGCTGACGCCGTCGTACGAGCAGTACTTC. This gives the protein CASSPRGLTPSYEQYF. Together with reference TRBV19 and TRBJ2-7, the CDR3 gives the full variable domain: DGGITQSPKYLFRKEGQNVTLSCEQNLNHDAMYWYRQDPGQGLRLIYYSQIVNDFQKGDIAEGYSVSREKKESFPLTVTSAQKNPTAFYLCASSPRGLTPSYEQYFGPGTRLTVT.

The sample holds one count of this clone. The rearrangement links TRBV25-1 to TRBJ2-5; D is undetermined. The CDR3 has 12 amino acids. Per germline, CDR1 MGHDK and CDR2 SYGVNS. With 5 bases removed from V and 2 bases from J, the gap between germline ends came to 6 bases. CDR3 sequence: CASSSDQETQYF. The CDR3 region has the DNA TGTGCCAGCAGTTCGGATCAAGAGACCCAGTACTTC.

V usage is TRBV6-1 and J usage is TRBJ2-1; D possibly matches TRBD1 or TRBD2 (5 bases each). Germline V CDR1 and CDR2: MNHNS, SASEGT. CDR3 length: 13 amino acids. V lost 6 bases and J 9 bases, leaving 15 bases between the germline ends. In DNA, the CDR3 is TGTGCCAGCAGCTCAGGGATTGGAGGTGAGCAGTTCTTC. It encodes CASSSGIGGEQFF.

This chain uses TRBV7-9 with TRBJ1-2, with D possibly being TRBD1 (5 bases). The V gene's germline CDR1 is SEHNR and CDR2 FQNEAQ (reference sequence). V was trimmed by 5 bases and J by 6 bases, leaving 16 bases between them. CDR3 length: 14 amino acids. This CDR3 reads CASSPGGVVDGYTF. CDR3 bases: TGTGCCAGCAGCCCTGGGGGGGTAGTTGATGGCTACACCTTC.

The chain carries TRBV27 and TRBJ2-5; 8 nucleotides agree with TRBD1. This CDR3 comprises 18 residues. Germline lookup yields CDR1 MNHEY and CDR2 SMNVEV (reference sequence). The ends lost 3 bases at V and 5 bases at J; junction bases unmatched: 17. The CDR3 DNA is TGTGCCAGCAGTTTGTTGTTTCGGCAGGGGGCTGTAAAGGAGACCCAGTACTTC. Residues: CASSLLFRQGAVKETQYF.

This clone is a singleton in its sample. J is TRBJ2-3 and V is TRBV5-4; D unclear. This CDR3 region has 14 residues. V was shortened by 3 bases and J by 6 bases, with 14 bases between the two germline ends. The germline V gene encodes CDR1 SGHNT and CDR2 YYREEE (reference sequence). CDR3 in amino acids: CASSSPEGGDTQYF. CDR3 bases: TGTGCCAGCAGCTCTCCCGAAGGCGGCGATACGCAGTATTTT.

The V call is TRBV5-4, the J call TRBJ1-2, with 7 bases aligning to TRBD1. Per germline, CDR1 SGHNT and CDR2 YYREEE (reference sequence). The CDR3 consists of 16 residues. The J segment lost 0 bases and the V segment lost 2 bases, leaving 7 bases of the junction unmatched. The DNA of the CDR3 is TGTGCCAGCAGCTTACCCAGGGACAGACCTAACTATGGCTACACCTTC. This encodes CASSLPRDRPNYGYTF. The complete variable domain, with remaining parts taken from reference TRBV5-4 and TRBJ1-2, reads ETGVTQSPTHLIKTRGQQVTLRCSSQSGHNTVSWYQQALGQGPQFIFQYYREEENGRGNFPPRFSGLQFPNYSSELNVNALELDDSALYLCASSLPRDRPNYGYTFGSGTRLTVV.

J is TRBJ1-6 and V is TRBV6-5; no reliable D call. V was shortened by 2 bases and J by 5 bases, with 7 bases between the two germline ends. Germline V gives CDR1 MNHEY, CDR2 SVGAGI. This CDR3 has 14 amino acids. The CDR3 reads CASSYDQNNSPLHF. CDR3 nucleotide sequence: TGTGCCAGCAGTTACGACCAAAATAATTCACCCCTCCACTTT.

The genes are TRBV7-2 and TRBJ1-1; D gene uncertain. The germline V gene encodes CDR1 SGHTA and CDR2 FQGNSA. The CDR3 runs to 16 residues. Trimming pared 1 base from V and 0 bases from J, leaving 12 bases between. The CDR3 here is CASSLVGGSMNTEAFF. The CDR3 nucleotides read TGTGCCAGCAGCTTAGTAGGTGGCAGCATGAACACTGAAGCTTTCTTT.

The rearrangement joins TRBV4-1 to TRBJ1-2; 9 nucleotides match TRBD1. Germline CDR1 MGHRA, CDR2 YSYEKL. V gave up 3 bases and J gave up 4 bases; unmatched junction bases: 15. The CDR3 sequence is 18 residues long. CDR3 nucleotide sequence: TGCGCCAGCAGCCAGGACACAGGGGGCCTAACACGAATCTATGGCTACACCTTC. Its translation is CASSQDTGGLTRIYGYTF.

J is TRBJ2-5 and V is TRBV19, with D possibly being TRBD1 (6 bases). The V end was cut by 6 bases, the J end by 5 bases, with 16 bases between. Germline lookup yields CDR1 LNHDA and CDR2 SQIVND (reference sequence). This CDR3 spans 14 amino acids. The CDR3 here is CASSRDTWEETQYF. The CDR3 DNA follows: TGTGCCAGTAGCCGGGACACCTGGGAGGAGACCCAGTACTTC.